Below are 5 T cell receptor beta chains sequenced from a single sample in a study of blood T cell repertoires in COVID-19. TCRdb keeps only in-frame clones here, not all; method: immunoSEQ multiplex PCR. Among tens of thousands of clones listed, 80% to 85% were seen once. Source material: peripheral blood. The receptors were gathered from a woman aged 55-75 years with acute or convalescent COVID-19.

CDR3 sequence reads: CASRWQGLYEQYF. CDR3 DNA sequence: TGTGCCTCCCGATGGCAGGGTTTGTACGAGCAGTACTTC. The J gene is TRBJ2-7, the V gene TRBV30; D is possibly TRBD1 (5 bases). The length of the CDR3 is 13 residues. From germline, CDR1 is GTSNPN and CDR2 SVGIG (reference sequence). Trimming took 7 bases from V and 4 from J, leaving 17 bases between them. Together with reference TRBV30 and TRBJ2-7, the CDR3 gives the full variable domain: SQTIHQWPATLVQPVGSPLSLECTVEGTSNPNLYWYRQAAGRGLQLLFYSVGIGQISSEVPQNLSASRPQDRQFILSSKKLLLSDSGFYLCASRWQGLYEQYFGPGTRLTVT.

Regarding this clone: Other DNA sequences in the same sample also yield this CDR3. This chain connects TRBV19 to TRBJ2-7; 7 bases match TRBD1. The CDR3 contains 13 residues. The germline V gene has CDR1 LNHDA and CDR2 SQIVND (reference sequence). V shed 4 bases and J 5 bases; nucleotides not matched to a gene: 5. The CDR3 DNA reads as TGTGCCAGTAGTAGGGACAGAGTCCACGAGCAGTACTTC. Its translation: CASSRDRVHEQYF.

This clone was picked up one time. Here the CDR3 DNA reads TGTGCCATCAGTGATAAGGGGGCGATTAATTCACCCCTCCACTTT. Translating it yields CAISDKGAINSPLHF. The chain couples TRBV10-3 to TRBJ1-6, with TRBD1 matching over 7 bases. Germline loops: CDR1 ENHRY, CDR2 SYGVKD. J was trimmed by 6 bases and V by 3 bases; bases with no gene match: 5. The CDR3 consists of 15 residues.

The J gene is TRBJ2-3, the V gene TRBV5-1; 9 bases map to TRBD2. V shed 2 bases, J shed 5 bases, and the junction held 6 bases outside the gene matches. Per germline, CDR1 SGHRS and CDR2 YFSETQ. The CDR3 extends over 15 amino acids. CDR3 nucleotide sequence: TGCGCCAGCAGCTTTTCCCTGACTAGCGGAGATACGCAGTATTTT. This encodes CASSFSLTSGDTQYF. The whole variable domain, remainder taken from reference TRBV5-1 and TRBJ2-3, is KAGVTQTPRYLIKTRGQQVTLSCSPISGHRSVSWYQQTPGQGLQFLFEYFSETQRNKGNFPGRFSGRQFSNSRSEMNVSTLELGDSALYLCASSFSLTSGDTQYFGPGTRLTVL.

The rearrangement uses TRBV29-1 and TRBJ2-2; weak D call: TRBD2 (6 bases). This CDR3 is built from 16 residues. V lost 0 bases and J lost 0, with 11 bases in between. Germline V gives CDR1 SQVTM, CDR2 ANQGSEA. CDR3 in amino acids: CSVEDLRDANTGELFF. The CDR3 nucleotides are TGCAGCGTTGAAGATTTGCGGGATGCGAACACCGGGGAGCTGTTTTTT.